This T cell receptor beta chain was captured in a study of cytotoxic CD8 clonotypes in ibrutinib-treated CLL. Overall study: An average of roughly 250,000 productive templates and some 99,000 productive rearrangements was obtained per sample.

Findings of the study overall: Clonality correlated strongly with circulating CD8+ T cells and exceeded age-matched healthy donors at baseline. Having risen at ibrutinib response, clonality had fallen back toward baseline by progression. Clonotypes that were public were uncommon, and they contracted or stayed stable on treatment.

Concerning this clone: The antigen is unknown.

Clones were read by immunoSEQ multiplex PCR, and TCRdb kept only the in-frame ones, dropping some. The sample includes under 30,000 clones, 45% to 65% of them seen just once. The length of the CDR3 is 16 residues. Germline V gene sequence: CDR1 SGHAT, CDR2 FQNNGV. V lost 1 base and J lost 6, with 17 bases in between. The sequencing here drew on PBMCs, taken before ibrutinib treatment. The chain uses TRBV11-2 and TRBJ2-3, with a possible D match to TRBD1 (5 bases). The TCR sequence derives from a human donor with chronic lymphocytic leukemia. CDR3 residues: CASSLVVGAPLDTQYF. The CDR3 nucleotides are TGTGCCAGCAGCTTAGTGGTAGGGGCCCCACTCGATACGCAGTATTTT.